Each of the 25 T cell receptor beta chains below was sequenced from the same sample in a study of identical twins. TCRdb re-derived calls from the 5' RACE reads in MiXCR, one entry per CDR3 protein. The sample shows a few hundred thousand distinct CDR3 sequences, about 13% of them seen only once. These data are also associated with another study on yellow fever vaccine responses in identical twins.

Input material: CD4+ T cells sorted from blood. These receptors came from a woman between 18 and 30 years old in good health.

This clonotype was found a few times. This chain joins TRBV5-1 and TRBJ2-2, with D perhaps matching TRBD1 (6 bases). This CDR3 contains 13 residues. Trimming took off 4 bases at V and 7 bases at J, with 11 bases between the two ends. Germline V gene data show CDR1 as SGHRS and CDR2 as YFSETQ. This CDR3 is CASSNTGIGELFF. The CDR3 DNA reads as TGCGCCAGCAGCAACACAGGGATCGGGGAGCTGTTTTTT.

The chain combines TRBV6-5 with TRBJ2-1; TRBD2 matches at 10 bases. The V and J ends lost 0 bases and 4 bases, in that order; junction bases with no gene match: 6. Germline CDR1 reads MNHEY; CDR2 reads SVGAGI. CDR3 length: 17 residues. The CDR3 DNA reads TGTGCCAGCAGTTACTCGAAACTAGCGGGGATGTACAATGAGCAGTTCTTC. It codes for CASSYSKLAGMYNEQFF.

A few counts support this clonotype. J is TRBJ2-7 and V is TRBV25-1; 14 positions match TRBD2. The germline gives CDR1 MGHDK, CDR2 SYGVNS. This CDR3 is 16 amino acids long. V trimming: 7 bases; J trimming: 6 bases; junction bases outside the gene matches: 11. CDR3 in amino acids: CASKMGTSGSTREQYF. The CDR3 DNA sequence: TGTGCCAGCAAGATGGGGACTAGCGGGAGTACGCGCGAGCAGTACTTC.

This clonotype was detected ten times or more. V is TRBV29-1 and J is TRBJ2-3, with TRBD2 as a possible D gene (5 bases). Germline values: CDR1 SQVTM, CDR2 ANQGSEA. The CDR3 is 15 residues long. V was pared by 6 bases and J by 4 bases, with 20 bases between. The CDR3 nucleotides are TGCAGCGTCAACGCGGGCTCGCGAGGTGCAGATACGCAGTATTTT. Encoded protein: CSVNAGSRGADTQYF.

This clonotype was seen many times. The rearrangement links TRBV24-1 to TRBJ1-5, with 10 bases aligning to TRBD1. From germline, CDR1 is KGHDR and CDR2 SFDVKD. The CDR3 is 16 residues long. V lost 4 bases, J lost 1 base, and 3 bases stayed unmatched. For the CDR3, the DNA is TGTGCCACCAGTGACGGGGACAGGGGCAGCAATCAGCCCCAGCATTTT. It translates to CATSDGDRGSNQPQHF.

The chain links TRBV15 to TRBJ2-7, with TRBD1 matching over 8 bases. V shed 5 bases and J 2 bases; nucleotides not matched to a gene: 5. Germline V gene data show CDR1 as LNHNV and CDR2 as YYDKDF (reference sequence). This CDR3 is built from 14 residues. CDR3 bases: TGTGCCACCAGCCCAGACAGGGGCCCCTACGAGCAGTACTTC. Translated, it gives CATSPDRGPYEQYF.

There are a few counts of this clonotype. The rearrangement links TRBV7-6 to TRBJ2-3; 12 nucleotides align to TRBD2. The CDR3 is made up of 16 amino acids. J was trimmed by 2 bases and V by 3 bases; bases with no gene match: 3. Germline CDR1 SGHVS, CDR2 FNYEAQ. CDR3 residues: CASSFTSGGSTDTQYF. The DNA of the CDR3 is TGTGCCAGCAGCTTCACTAGCGGGGGGTCCACAGATACGCAGTATTTT.

The V call is TRBV21-1, the J call TRBJ2-1; the table's D call, TRBD2, has no DNA check behind it. TRBV21-1 is termed a pseudogene. The CDR3 spans 19 residues. The CDR3 DNA reads TGTGCCAGCAGCACGCAGCGTAGGACTAGCGGGATGGTGAAAAATGAGCAGTTCTTC. This gives the protein CASSTQRRTSGMVKNEQFF.

This clonotype was counted a few times. This chain joins TRBV20-1 and TRBJ2-7; 11 bases agree with TRBD2. J gave up 2 bases and V 7 bases, and 4 bases lay outside the gene matches. CDR3 length: 13 amino acids. The germline V gene encodes CDR1 DFQATT and CDR2 SNEGSKA (reference sequence). The CDR3 region has the DNA TGCAGTGTTACTAGCGGGAGTGCCTACGAGCAGTACTTC. Translation gives CSVTSGSAYEQYF.

This clonotype was detected many times. V and J are TRBV7-9 and TRBJ1-1; D is uncertain. The CDR3 loop spans 14 amino acids. Trimming shortened V by 0 bases and J by 6 bases, and 11 bases separated the two germline ends. The germline V gene has CDR1 SEHNR and CDR2 FQNEAQ (reference sequence). In DNA form, the CDR3 reads TGTGCCAGCAGCTTAGCGGAAGGAGACCCTGAAGCTTTCTTT. Its translation is CASSLAEGDPEAFF.

Here the CDR3 reads CASSPSPDTNYGYTF. CDR3 in DNA: TGTGCCAGCAGCCCAAGCCCCGATACTAACTATGGCTACACCTTC. This chain links TRBV7-9 with TRBJ1-2, with no clear D. From germline, CDR1 is SEHNR and CDR2 FQNEAQ (reference sequence). V shed 5 bases and J shed 0 bases, with 13 bases lying between them. The CDR3 loop spans 15 amino acids.

The rearrangement links TRBV20-1 to TRBJ1-4; D gene unclear. Per germline, CDR1 DFQATT and CDR2 SNEGSKA (reference sequence). This CDR3 region has 12 residues. The germline V and J ends were trimmed by 3 bases and 8 bases, with 10 bases remaining between them. The CDR3 DNA reads TGCAGTGCTAGGTCGATTGGGGAAAAACTGTTTTTT. This codes for CSARSIGEKLFF.

J is TRBJ2-6 and V is TRBV7-8; tentative D call: TRBD1 (6 bases). V dropped 5 bases and J dropped 3 bases, with 17 bases sitting between them. There are 17 residues in the CDR3. In germline, CDR1 is SGHVS, CDR2 FQNEAQ. The CDR3 loop reads CASSNGQRLYGANVLTF. CDR3 in DNA: TGTGCCAGCAGCAACGGACAGAGGCTCTATGGGGCCAACGTCCTGACTTTC. Filled out from reference TRBV7-8 and TRBJ2-6, the complete variable domain reads GAGVSQSPRYKVAKRGQDVALRCDPISGHVSLFWYQQALGQGPEFLTYFQNEAQLDKSGLPSDRFFAERPEGSVSTLKIQRTQQEDSAVYLCASSNGQRLYGANVLTFGAGSRLTVL.

This clonotype was detected a few times. The chain carries TRBV29-1 and TRBJ2-7; 10 nucleotides agree with TRBD1. V dropped 1 base and J dropped 0; count of bases not matched to a gene: 3. The CDR3 is made up of 15 amino acids. The germline gives CDR1 SQVTM, CDR2 ANQGSEA. DNA of the CDR3: TGCAGCGTTGAAGGCCGGGACAGGGGCTCCTACGAGCAGTACTTC. Translated, it gives CSVEGRDRGSYEQYF.

This clonotype has at least ten counts. This chain joins TRBV24-1 and TRBJ2-5; 9 positions agree with TRBD1. Germline lookup yields CDR1 KGHDR and CDR2 SFDVKD. The CDR3 covers 15 residues. V trimming: 2 bases; J trimming: 3 bases; junction bases outside the gene matches: 3. In DNA form, the CDR3 reads TGTGCCACCAGTGATTCGGGACAGGGAGAAGAGACCCAGTACTTC. This translates into CATSDSGQGEETQYF.

The chain links TRBV12-3 or TRBV12-4 to TRBJ2-1; TRBD1 or TRBD2 may be the D gene (6 bases each). Trimming took off 8 bases at V and 2 bases at J, with 13 bases between the two ends. The CDR3 covers 14 residues. The CDR3 DNA reads as TGTGCCAGCCGAGGGGGGATTACCTACAATGAGCAGTTCTTC. Encoded protein: CASRGGITYNEQFF.

About this clonotype itself: At one of its ends the junction is not consistent with the germline gene, which may arise from a read error. V is TRBV7-2 and J is TRBJ2-7; 8 nucleotides agree with TRBD2. Germline V gene data show CDR1 as SGHTA and CDR2 as FQGNSA. The CDR3 extends over 14 amino acids. The CDR3 DNA reads TGTGCCAGCAGCTTTCCCCTAGCGGGCTACAAGCAGTACTTC. This sequence encodes CASSFPLAGYKQYF.

V gene TRBV6-2 or TRBV6-3 combines with J gene TRBJ2-7, with D possibly TRBD1 on 6 matching bases. CDR3 length equals 14 residues. The V gene's germline CDR1 is MNHEY and CDR2 SVGEGT. Trimming stripped 2 bases from V and 2 bases from J, with 10 bases between. CDR3 nucleotides: TGTGCCAGCAGTTACCCGGACAGTACCTACGAGCAGTACTTC. Encoded protein: CASSYPDSTYEQYF.

This clonotype has more than one count but fewer than ten. The rearrangement joins TRBV9 to TRBJ2-7, with 16 bases that match TRBD2. CDR3 length: 20 residues. Losses at the gene ends were 4 bases for V and 0 bases for J; bases not matched to a gene: 13. Germline CDR1 is SGDLS and CDR2 is YYNGEE. The CDR3 DNA reads TGTGCCAGCAGCCTTGAGGCTGGGACTAGCGGGAGGGCCAGCTCCTACGAGCAGTACTTC. Translated: CASSLEAGTSGRASSYEQYF.

The chain combines TRBV30 with TRBJ2-4; D not certain. The V gene's germline CDR1 is GTSNPN and CDR2 SVGIG (reference sequence). CDR3 size: 15 residues. V lost 0 bases, J lost 3 bases, and 12 bases lay in between. The CDR3 nucleotides read TGTGCCTGGAGTGTACCTGGGGTAGTCAAAAACATTCAGTACTTC. It translates to CAWSVPGVVKNIQYF.

CDR3 nucleotide sequence: TGTGCCAGCAGCTTACCAGGGACAGGAGTCACTGAAGCTTTCTTT. Amino acid sequence: CASSLPGTGVTEAFF. The chain is built from TRBV7-9 and TRBJ1-1, with 8 bases lining up with TRBD1. The CDR3 loop spans 15 amino acids. J lost 4 bases, V lost 2 bases, and 6 bases had no gene match. Germline V lookup: CDR1 SEHNR, CDR2 FQNEAQ (reference sequence).

In its sample, this clonotype was seen a few times. This chain joins TRBV9 and TRBJ1-1; 7 nucleotides match TRBD1. Germline V gives CDR1 SGDLS, CDR2 YYNGEE. With 3 bases clipped from V and 3 bases from J, the junction kept 8 bases outside the gene matches. There are 15 residues in the CDR3. DNA for the CDR3: TGTGCCAGCAGCGACCAGGGGGAAGTCTACACTGAAGCTTTCTTT. It translates to CASSDQGEVYTEAFF. Variable domain in full (rest from reference TRBV9 and TRBJ1-1): DSGVTQTPKHLITATGQRVTLRCSPRSGDLSVYWYQQSLDQGLQFLIQYYNGEERAKGNILERFSAQQFPDLHSELNLSSLELGDSALYFCASSDQGEVYTEAFFGQGTRLTVV.

This clonotype showed up just a few times. J is TRBJ2-1 and V is TRBV20-1; 13 bases match TRBD2. V lost 4 bases and J lost 8; bases outside the gene matches: 14. The CDR3 runs 17 residues. In germline, CDR1 is DFQATT, CDR2 SNEGSKA (reference sequence). CDR3 DNA: TGCAGTGCTATACTAGCGGGAGGGCAGGGCCGGGTTGATGAGCAGTTCTTC. Its protein product is CSAILAGGQGRVDEQFF.

Ten or more counts support this clonotype. The chain's CDR3 is CATATGQGTYGYTF. The CDR3 DNA sequence: TGTGCCACCGCTACGGGACAGGGAACCTATGGCTACACCTTC. This chain connects TRBV6-1 to TRBJ1-2; the match to TRBD1 covers 9 bases. Germline CDR1 is MNHNS and CDR2 is SASEGT. V was clipped by 10 bases and J by 4 bases; unmatched bases: 10. The CDR3 sequence is 14 residues long.

Ten or more counts support this clonotype. The chain uses TRBV29-1 and TRBJ2-2, with a weak D call TRBD2 (6 bases). The V and J ends lost 5 bases and 7 bases respectively, with 20 bases between them. Per germline, CDR1 SQVTM and CDR2 ANQGSEA. CDR3 length: 15 amino acids. CDR3 coding DNA: TGCAGCGTTACACCCCACGGGAGTAGGGACGGGGAGCTGTTTTTT. It encodes CSVTPHGSRDGELFF.